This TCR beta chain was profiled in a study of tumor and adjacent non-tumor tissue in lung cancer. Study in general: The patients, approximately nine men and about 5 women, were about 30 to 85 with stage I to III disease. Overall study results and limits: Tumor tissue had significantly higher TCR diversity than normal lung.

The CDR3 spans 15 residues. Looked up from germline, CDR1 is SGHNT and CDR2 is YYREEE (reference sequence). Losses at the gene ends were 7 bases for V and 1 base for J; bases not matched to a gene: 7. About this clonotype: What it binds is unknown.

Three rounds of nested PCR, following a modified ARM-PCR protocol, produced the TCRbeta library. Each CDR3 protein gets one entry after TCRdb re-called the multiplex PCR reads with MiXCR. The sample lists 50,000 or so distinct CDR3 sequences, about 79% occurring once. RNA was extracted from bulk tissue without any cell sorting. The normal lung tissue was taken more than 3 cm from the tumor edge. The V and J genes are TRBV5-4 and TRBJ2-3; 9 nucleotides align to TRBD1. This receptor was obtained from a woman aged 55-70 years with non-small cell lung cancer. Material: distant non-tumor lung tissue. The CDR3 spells CASGQRTGGTDTQYF. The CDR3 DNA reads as TGTGCCAGCGGCCAGCGGACAGGGGGCACAGATACGCAGTATTTT.